In this sample, the clone carrying this T cell receptor (beta chain) turned up a few times. The repertoire was sequenced with immunoSEQ multiplex PCR; TCRdb's copy has only in-frame clones and lacks some. Of 200,000 to 250,000 clones in the sample, under 90% were seen once. This CDR3 contains 16 residues. V shed 0 bases, J shed 4 bases, and the junction held 11 bases outside the gene matches. CDR1 and CDR2 from the germline V gene are SQVTM and ANQGSEA. The record originates from a study of blood T cell repertoires in COVID-19. This clonotype was sampled from a woman at least 80 years old with acute or convalescent COVID-19. This chain links TRBV29-1 with TRBJ2-7; TRBD1 agrees at 8 bases. The sample was peripheral blood. CDR3 sequence reads: CSVEDLRRTGIYEQYF. The CDR3 coding sequence is TGCAGCGTTGAAGATCTTCGCAGGACAGGGATATACGAGCAGTACTTC.